Below are 3 T cell receptor beta chains sequenced from a single sample in a study of cytomegalovirus exposure and HLA in healthy donors. The primer mix had 60 Vbeta and 13 Jbeta primers. Method: immunoSEQ multiplex PCR; TCRdb's copy keeps in-frame clones and lacks some. This sample has 200,000 to 250,000 clones, with roughly 90% found just once. Source material: PBMCs. The receptor source for this set is a woman between 18 and 30 years old in good health and CMV-seronegative.

V and J are TRBV10-1 and TRBJ2-1, with 7 nucleotides matching TRBD2. V lost 2 bases to trimming and J lost 2 bases; unmatched junction nucleotides: 3. Germline CDR1 WNHNN, CDR2 SYGVQD (reference sequence). The CDR3 length is 15 residues. The CDR3 spells CASSENLAAYNEQFF. DNA for the CDR3: TGCGCCAGCAGTGAGAATCTAGCGGCCTACAATGAGCAGTTCTTC.

This rearrangement joins TRBV7-7 to TRBJ2-1; 7 positions match TRBD1. This CDR3 spans 14 amino acids. Germline CDR1 is SSHAT and CDR2 is FNYEAQ (reference sequence). Germline trimming cut 3 bases from V and 5 bases from J; bases unmatched to any gene: 4. The CDR3 DNA is TGTGCCAGCAGCTTTGGGACAGCGGACAATGAGCAGTTCTTC. This codes for CASSFGTADNEQFF.

The J gene is TRBJ2-6, the V gene TRBV19; D is unclear. The germline gives CDR1 LNHDA, CDR2 SQIVND (reference sequence). Trimming stripped 6 bases from V and 1 base from J, with 10 bases between. The CDR3 has 15 amino acids. The CDR3 bases are TGTGCCAGTAGCAAGACAAGTTCTGGGGCCAACGTCCTGACTTTC. Its translation is CASSKTSSGANVLTF.